This TCR beta chain is from a study of vaccination and CD4 T cells after COVID-19. This clonotype is labeled medium-sized. Antigen specificity is unknown. Treatment meaning: approximately 9-day PBMC culture with coronavirus spike peptide pools or control peptides (ViraFEST assay). Antigen-specific T cells were expanded with peptide pools by ViraFEST, and TCRs were then sequenced. Cultured CD4+ T cell DNA underwent sequencing with the Oncomine TCR Beta short-read assay. One entry per CDR3 protein results from TCRdb running MiXCR on the PCR reads. The sample contains around 14,000 distinct CDR3 sequences, less than 30% of which appear only once. This clonotype originated in a human donor who received a COVID-19 vaccine. The specimen comprised CD4+ T cells from blood, cultured in vitro, sampled before SARS-CoV-2 vaccination.

The CDR3 nucleotides are TGTGCCATCAGTGAGGGTTTTGGACAGGTGAACACTGAAGCTTTCTTT. Its protein is CAISEGFGQVNTEAFF. The J gene is TRBJ1-1, the V gene TRBV10-3, with 7 bases matching TRBD1. V dropped 2 bases and J dropped 0; count of bases not matched to a gene: 6. Germline CDR1 is ENHRY and CDR2 is SYGVKD. The CDR3 is 16 residues long.